The T cell receptor beta chain described here comes from a study of cytomegalovirus exposure and HLA in healthy donors. Study background: A later analysis reported the same platform for the roughly 120 validation repertoires and the roughly 700 first-cohort repertoires.

The repertoire was sequenced with immunoSEQ multiplex PCR; TCRdb's copy has only in-frame clones and lacks some. In the table there are 57,000 or so clones, around 94% of which are singletons. Germline V gives CDR1 MDHEN, CDR2 SYDVKM. V lost 3 bases and J lost 5; bases outside the gene matches: 7. The CDR3 runs to 14 residues. As for this clone: Its antigen is still unknown.

Study-level points and caveats: In vitro experiments confirmed that a few CMV-associated chains were specific for CMV antigens. Rare sequences made up most TCRs, while some public TCRs were found in many donors.

Sequenced material: PBMCs. The chain recombines TRBV28 with TRBJ2-7; 7 bases line up with TRBD2. This TCR derives from a man aged 18 to 30 in good health and CMV-seronegative. The CDR3 sequence: CASSFVGRGDEQYF. The CDR3 DNA reads as TGTGCCAGCAGTTTTGTGGGGAGGGGCGACGAGCAGTACTTC.